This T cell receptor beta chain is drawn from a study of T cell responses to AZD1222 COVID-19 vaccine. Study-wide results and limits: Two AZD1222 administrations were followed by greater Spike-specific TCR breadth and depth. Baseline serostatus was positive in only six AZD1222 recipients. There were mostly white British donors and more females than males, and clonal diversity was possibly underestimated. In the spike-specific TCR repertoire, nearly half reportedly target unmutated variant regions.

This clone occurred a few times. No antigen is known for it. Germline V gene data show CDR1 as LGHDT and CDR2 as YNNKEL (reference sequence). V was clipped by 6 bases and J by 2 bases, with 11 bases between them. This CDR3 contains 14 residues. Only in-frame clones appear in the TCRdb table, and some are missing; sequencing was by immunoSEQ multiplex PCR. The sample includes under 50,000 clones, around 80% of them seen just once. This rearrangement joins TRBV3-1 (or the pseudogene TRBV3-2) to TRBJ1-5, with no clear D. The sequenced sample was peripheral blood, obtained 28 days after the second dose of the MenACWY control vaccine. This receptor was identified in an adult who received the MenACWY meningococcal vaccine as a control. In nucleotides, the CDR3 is TGTGCCAGCAGAAGGTCCGGGGGCAATCAGCCCCAGCATTTT. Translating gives CASRRSGGNQPQHF.